Sequencing of this T cell receptor (beta chain) was carried out in a study of blood T cell repertoires in COVID-19. A single count supports this clone. Libraries were prepared by immunoSEQ multiplex PCR; TCRdb keeps only in-frame clonotypes and omits some of them. The table shows 200,000 to 300,000 clones, with around nine tenths occurring only once. The CDR3 is 13 residues long. V lost 8 bases and J lost 1, with 11 bases in between. The germline gives CDR1 MNHEY, CDR2 SMNVEV (reference sequence). The sample taken for sequencing was peripheral blood. This clonotype was obtained from a man aged 35 to 55 who had recovered from COVID-19. The rearrangement joins TRBV27 to TRBJ1-1; D ambiguous. This chain's CDR3 is CASQTYGNTEAFF. The CDR3 DNA reads as TGTGCCAGCCAAACATATGGGAACACTGAAGCTTTCTTT.